Listed here are 10 T cell receptor beta chains from one sample, sequenced in a study of blood T cell repertoires in COVID-19. The table came from immunoSEQ multiplex PCR; TCRdb's copy has only in-frame clones and leaves some out. The table includes 100,000 or so clones, 80% detected once. Sequencing was carried out using peripheral blood. The origin of the receptors is an older woman with acute or convalescent COVID-19.

The CDR3 spells CASSLTPSGGDPSTDTQYF. The CDR3 DNA follows: TGTGCCAGCAGCTTAACTCCTAGCGGGGGTGATCCTAGCACAGATACGCAGTATTTT. The chain combines TRBV7-3 with TRBJ2-3; 10 nucleotides match TRBD2. The germline V gene encodes CDR1 SGHTA and CDR2 FQGTGA. After removal of 0 bases from V and 0 bases from J, the junction contained 9 bases not matched to a gene. The CDR3 has 19 amino acids.

This clone was observed a single time. This sequence joins TRBV29-1 and TRBJ2-5, with D possibly TRBD1 on 6 matching bases. The CDR3 runs 12 residues. CDR1 and CDR2 (germline): SQVTM, ANQGSEA. V was trimmed by 4 bases and J by 2 bases, leaving 8 bases between them. The CDR3 bases are TGCAGCGTTGTCAGGGGTCAAGAGACCCAGTACTTC. This encodes CSVVRGQETQYF.

J is TRBJ1-2 and V is TRBV5-4, with 7 bases lining up with TRBD1. The CDR3 sequence is 15 residues long. Germline trimming cut 0 bases from V and 4 bases from J; bases unmatched to any gene: 6. CDR1 and CDR2 from the germline V gene are SGHNT and YYREEE (reference sequence). The CDR3 DNA is TGTGCCAGCAGCTTGGTGGACAGGCTCCCCTATGGCTACACCTTC. Amino acids: CASSLVDRLPYGYTF. Using reference TRBV5-4 and TRBJ1-2 for the parts outside the CDR3, the full variable domain is ETGVTQSPTHLIKTRGQQVTLRCSSQSGHNTVSWYQQALGQGPQFIFQYYREEENGRGNFPPRFSGLQFPNYSSELNVNALELDDSALYLCASSLVDRLPYGYTFGSGTRLTVV.

The V gene is TRBV27, the J gene TRBJ1-4; D is undetermined. The CDR3 has 15 amino acids. V shed 5 bases and J shed 0 bases, with 10 bases lying between them. Germline V lookup: CDR1 MNHEY, CDR2 SMNVEV (reference sequence). CDR3 DNA: TGTGCCAGCAGTGCCTACCAAGCAACTAATGAAAAACTGTTTTTT. This codes for CASSAYQATNEKLFF.

The chain carries TRBV9 and TRBJ2-3; no reliable D call. Per the germline V gene, CDR1 is SGDLS and CDR2 is YYNGEE. The CDR3 has 15 residues. V was clipped by 0 bases and J by 6 bases, with 14 bases between them. The CDR3 sequence is CASSVVPSSVDTQYF. The DNA for the CDR3 is TGTGCCAGCAGCGTAGTGCCTTCAAGCGTCGATACGCAGTATTTT.

The chain employs TRBV6-5 and TRBJ1-1, with D maybe TRBD1 (6 bases). Germline V gives CDR1 MNHEY, CDR2 SVGAGI. CDR3 length equals 14 residues. The V end was cut by 2 bases, the J end by 1 base, with 8 bases between. CDR3 loop: CASSYTGTNTEAFF. CDR3 nucleotide sequence: TGTGCCAGCAGTTACACAGGGACGAACACTGAAGCTTTCTTT.

The rearrangement links TRBV5-5 to TRBJ2-2, with no clear D. This CDR3 is built from 15 residues. Germline V lookup: CDR1 SGHKS, CDR2 YYEKEE (reference sequence). Trimming stripped 1 base from V and 0 bases from J, with 7 bases between. In DNA form, the CDR3 reads TGTGCCAGCAGCTTGACAGCCTCGAACACCGGGGAGCTGTTTTTT. Protein: CASSLTASNTGELFF. Full variable domain (outside the CDR3, taken from reference TRBV5-5 and TRBJ2-2): DAGVTQSPTHLIKTRGQQVTLRCSPISGHKSVSWYQQVLGQGPQFIFQYYEKEERGRGNFPDRFSARQFPNYSSELNVNALLLGDSALYLCASSLTASNTGELFFGEGSRLTVL.

V usage is TRBV24-1 and J usage is TRBJ2-1, with 8 bases aligning to TRBD2. The V and J ends lost 6 bases and 8 bases, in that order; junction bases with no gene match: 5. Germline assignment: CDR1 KGHDR and CDR2 SFDVKD. The CDR3 runs to 13 residues. The CDR3 nucleotides are TGTGCCACCAGTACTCTAGCGGGCGATGAGCAGTTCTTC. Translated: CATSTLAGDEQFF.

This chain connects TRBV5-1 to TRBJ2-3, with D uncertain. Germline V gene lookup returns CDR1 SGHRS and CDR2 YFSETQ. V was pared by 4 bases and J by 5 bases, with 5 bases between. CDR3 size: 11 residues. CDR3 bases: TGCGCCAGCAGCACGGGAGATACGCAGTATTTT. Amino acid sequence: CASSTGDTQYF.

J is TRBJ2-6 and V is TRBV28; D might be TRBD2 (5 bases). V lost 6 bases to trimming and J lost 1 base, with 13 bases between them. The germline V gene has CDR1 MDHEN and CDR2 SYDVKM. This CDR3 has 16 residues. The CDR3 bases are TGTGCCAGCAGCCCATCGCGGGCTTCTGGGGCCAACGTCCTGACTTTC. Protein: CASSPSRASGANVLTF.